This T cell receptor beta chain appears in the sequencing data of a study of cytomegalovirus exposure and HLA in healthy donors. Both 60 Vbeta primers and 13 Jbeta primers went into the PCR. The table came from immunoSEQ multiplex PCR; TCRdb's copy has only in-frame clones and leaves some out. The data contain some 130,000 clones, approximately 80% of them singletons. This CDR3 is built from 15 residues. J lost 2 bases, V lost 4 bases, and 8 bases had no gene match. Germline CDR1 and CDR2: SGHRS and YFSETQ. As regards this clone: What it binds is unknown.

The study's findings and limits: It was shown in a later analysis that HLA-associated TCR beta chains were more clonally expanded than other, equally common chains. TCR beta sequences reportedly predicted the HLA-A and HLA-B alleles of most subjects accurately.

This sequence originates from a man aged 25-45 years in good health and CMV-seronegative. The chain carries TRBV5-1 and TRBJ2-5; 7 bases align to TRBD2. Sequencing was done on a sample of PBMCs. CDR3 loop: CASSGVEGGQETQYF. For the CDR3, the DNA is TGCGCCAGCAGCGGCGTAGAGGGAGGGCAAGAGACCCAGTACTTC.